This T cell receptor beta chain was recovered during a study of T cells after posttransplantation cyclophosphamide. Only in-frame clones appear in the TCRdb table, and some are missing; sequencing was by immunoSEQ multiplex PCR. There are some 21,000 clones in the sample; 70% to 90% occur only once, and 2% to 2.5% lies in the top ten. In regard to this clone: What it binds is unknown.

Methotrexate plus calcineurin inhibitor accompanied controls' myeloablative marrow transplants; sampling was 1 year later. The CDR3 totals 15 residues. The trim removed 4 bases at V and 0 bases at J, leaving 3 bases unmatched. The germline gives CDR1 SGHDT, CDR2 YYEEEE. Study observations and caveats: TRB overlap between skin or GI tissue T cells and blood was limited. Recipient CMV seropositivity and CMV reactivation strongly tracked TRB clonality.

This chain uses TRBV5-6 with TRBJ2-2; 7 bases are a match to TRBD2. Sequenced here: PBMCs, sampled 362 days after allogeneic stem cell transplant with calcineurin inhibitor and methotrexate. This receptor was taken from a female patient in her 30s who received an allogeneic stem cell transplant from an unrelated donor, was CMV-positive, and had acute and chronic GVHD. The T cells may come from the graft donor. CDR3 coding DNA: TGTGCCAGCAGCCGCGGGGGAGCGAACACCGGGGAGCTGTTTTTT. Translated, it gives CASSRGGANTGELFF.